This T cell receptor beta chain stems from a study of T cells in Graves' hyperthyroidism and ophthalmopathy. Study-level findings and limits: Before onset, ophthalmopathy was predicted by the model a median approximately 6.7 months earlier. Also found in blood were most expanded thyroid clonotypes above 0.001.

Blood was sampled at initial diagnosis of hyperthyroidism, prior to onset of any ophthalmopathy symptoms. V lost 6 bases and J 6 bases, leaving 14 bases between the germline ends. Per germline, CDR1 MDHEN and CDR2 SYDVKM. The CDR3 is 13 amino acids. TCR beta CDR3 region amplification was performed from RNA transcripts. TCR CDR3 underwent first-round RT-PCR with the HTBI primer set. From the multiplex PCR reads, TCRdb called clonotypes with MiXCR, one entry per CDR3 protein. The sample has 300,000 to 450,000 distinct CDR3 sequences, approximately 14% seen once. This clonotype was seen many times. What it binds is unknown.

The source of this sequence is a woman aged 18-29 years with Graves' hyperthyroidism that later progressed to Graves' ophthalmopathy. The rearrangement joins TRBV28 to TRBJ1-2; maybe TRBD1 (6 bases). Sequences were obtained from blood. The CDR3 DNA reads as TGTGCCAGCAGATCAGCGGACAGCAATGGCTACACCTTC. Amino acid sequence: CASRSADSNGYTF.